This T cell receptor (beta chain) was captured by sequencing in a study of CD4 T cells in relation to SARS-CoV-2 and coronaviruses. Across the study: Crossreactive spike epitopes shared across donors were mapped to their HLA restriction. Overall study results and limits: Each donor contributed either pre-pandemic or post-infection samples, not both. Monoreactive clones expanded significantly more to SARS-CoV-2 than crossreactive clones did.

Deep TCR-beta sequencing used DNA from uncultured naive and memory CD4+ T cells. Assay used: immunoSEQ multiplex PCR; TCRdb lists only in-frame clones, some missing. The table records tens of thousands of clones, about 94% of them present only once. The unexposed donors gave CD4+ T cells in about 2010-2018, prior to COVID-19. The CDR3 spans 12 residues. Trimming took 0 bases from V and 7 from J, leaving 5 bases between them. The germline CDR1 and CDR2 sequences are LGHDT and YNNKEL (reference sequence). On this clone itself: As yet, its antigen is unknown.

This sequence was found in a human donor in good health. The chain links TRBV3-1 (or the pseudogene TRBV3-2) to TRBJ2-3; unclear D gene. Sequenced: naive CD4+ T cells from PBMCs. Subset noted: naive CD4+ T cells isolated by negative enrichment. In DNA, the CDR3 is TGTGCCAGCAGCCAAGATACATATACGCAGTATTTT. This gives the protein CASSQDTYTQYF.